The 23 T cell receptor beta chains listed next were all sequenced from one sample in a study of T cell changes during pregnancy in multiple sclerosis. Data came from immunoSEQ multiplex PCR; TCRdb stores just in-frame clones and leaves some out. The table has approximately 71,000 clones, 85% to 95% seen once. Material: peripheral blood, obtained in the third trimester of pregnancy. The receptors were sampled from a female donor with multiple sclerosis, enrolled in a pregnancy study.

V is TRBV7-9 and J is TRBJ2-5; D unclear. Germline CDR1 is SEHNR and CDR2 is FQNEAQ (reference sequence). The CDR3 runs 14 residues. V gave up 1 base and J gave up 2 bases, with 8 bases separating them. Here the CDR3 DNA reads TGTGCCAGCAGCTTAGTTCGCGAGCAAGAGACCCAGTACTTC. Amino acid sequence: CASSLVREQETQYF.

This clone was detected a few times. V and J are TRBV30 and TRBJ1-2, with TRBD1 identical over 7 bases. Germline trimming cut 2 bases from V and 8 bases from J; bases unmatched to any gene: 11. The germline V gene encodes CDR1 GTSNPN and CDR2 SVGIG (reference sequence). CDR3 length: 14 amino acids. CDR3 in DNA: TGTGCCTGGAGTTATCCGGACAGGTTGGGAGGCTACACCTTC. Amino acids: CAWSYPDRLGGYTF.

V gene TRBV5-1 combines with J gene TRBJ2-1; TRBD2 matches 11 bases. CDR3 length: 17 amino acids. V dropped 4 bases and J dropped 5; count of bases not matched to a gene: 11. Germline V gives CDR1 SGHRS, CDR2 YFSETQ. CDR3 DNA: TGCGCCAGCAGCCCAACCGGGACTAGCGGCGTTAACAATGAGCAGTTCTTC. It encodes CASSPTGTSGVNNEQFF.

V usage is TRBV7-2 and J usage is TRBJ2-7; D possibly corresponds to TRBD2 (6 bases). Germline V gene sequence: CDR1 SGHTA, CDR2 FQGNSA. V was shortened by 3 bases and J by 5 bases, with 14 bases between the two germline ends. The CDR3 covers 14 residues. CDR3 nucleotide sequence: TGTGCCAGCAGCTTGTTAACGGGAGCCCACGAGCAGTACTTC. It codes for CASSLLTGAHEQYF.

The chain combines TRBV13 with TRBJ2-1, with 7 bases lining up with TRBD2. V lost 1 base to trimming and J lost 4 bases; unmatched junction nucleotides: 7. The CDR3 runs 16 residues. Per the germline V gene, CDR1 is PRHDT and CDR2 is FYEKMQ (reference sequence). The CDR3 loop is CASSLASLADYNEQFF. The CDR3 DNA follows: TGTGCCAGCAGCTTAGCCAGTCTAGCGGATTACAATGAGCAGTTCTTC. The full variable domain, completed using reference TRBV13 and TRBJ2-1, is AAGVIQSPRHLIKEKRETATLKCYPIPRHDTVYWYQQGPGQDPQFLISFYEKMQSDKGSIPDRFSAQQFSDYHSELNMSSLELGDSALYFCASSLASLADYNEQFFGPGTRLTVL.

The chain combines TRBV2 with TRBJ1-2; D is uncertain. The CDR3 has 13 amino acids. V lost 6 bases to trimming and J lost 6 bases, with 14 bases between them. CDR1 and CDR2 from the germline V gene are SNHLY and FYNNEI. CDR3 DNA: TGTGCCAGCAGAGCGGACCCCTCGGATGGCTACACCTTC. It yields the protein CASRADPSDGYTF. Full variable domain (rest looked up from reference TRBV2 and TRBJ1-2): EPEVTQTPSHQVTQMGQEVILRCVPISNHLYFYWYRQILGQKVEFLVSFYNNEISEKSEIFDDQFSVERPDGSNFTLKIRSTKLEDSAMYFCASRADPSDGYTFGSGTRLTVV.

The chain has TRBV10-3 and TRBJ2-3; D uncertain. The CDR3 contains 11 residues. The germline V and J ends were trimmed by 6 bases and 4 bases, with 5 bases remaining between them. Germline-derived CDR1 and CDR2 are ENHRY and SYGVKD. CDR3 sequence (DNA): TGTGCCATCAGCATAGCAGATACGCAGTATTTT. This encodes CAISIADTQYF.

About this clone itself: Other DNA sequences of this sample code for an identical CDR3. The V call is TRBV10-3, the J call TRBJ2-1; maybe TRBD2 (6 bases). The CDR3 covers 14 residues. Germline CDR1 reads ENHRY; CDR2 reads SYGVKD. V lost 2 bases, J lost 4 bases, and 9 bases lay in between. The CDR3 loop reads CAISETSGYNEQFF. The CDR3 DNA reads as TGTGCCATCAGTGAGACCAGCGGGTACAATGAGCAGTTCTTC.

This clone occurred once. The chain uses TRBV25-1 and TRBJ1-1; D is possibly TRBD1 (6 bases). Between the trimmed V and J ends, which lost 2 bases and 2 bases, there was a span of 12 bases. CDR1 is MGHDK, CDR2 SYGVNS, per germline. The CDR3 sequence is 15 residues long. CDR3 coding DNA: TGTGCCAGCAGTGAAAACCCAGGGGTCAACACTGAAGCTTTCTTT. Encoded protein: CASSENPGVNTEAFF.

The chain links TRBV11-1 to TRBJ2-1; tentative D call: TRBD2 (6 bases). The length of the CDR3 is 17 residues. V was cut by 5 bases and J by 1 base, with 18 bases left in between. CDR1 SGHAT and CDR2 FQDESV come from the germline V gene (reference sequence). The CDR3 here is CASSPPRRDRSYNEQFF. The CDR3 DNA reads TGTGCCAGCAGCCCCCCCCGGCGGGATCGGTCCTACAATGAGCAGTTCTTC.

The chain combines TRBV4-2 with TRBJ2-1, with 10 nucleotides matching TRBD2. CDR1 and CDR2 from the germline V gene are LGHNA and YNFKEQ. The V and J ends lost 3 bases and 8 bases, in that order; junction bases with no gene match: 4. The length of the CDR3 is 14 residues. In DNA, the CDR3 is TGTGCCAGCAGCCAGCCCCTAGCGGGAGATGAGCAGTTCTTC. It specifies CASSQPLAGDEQFF.

This clone showed up just a few times. The chain combines TRBV7-9 with TRBJ1-1; no firm D call. The germline gives CDR1 SEHNR, CDR2 FQNEAQ (reference sequence). This CDR3 comprises 13 residues. Trimming cost V 4 bases and J 0 bases, with 6 bases left between them. The CDR3 here is CASSSRMNTEAFF. CDR3 nucleotide sequence: TGTGCCAGCAGCTCCCGTATGAACACTGAAGCTTTCTTT.

This clone showed up just once. This sequence joins TRBV25-1 and TRBJ1-5; the D gene is possibly TRBD1 (6 bases). V was clipped by 3 bases and J by 7 bases, with 13 bases between them. There are 14 residues in the CDR3. Germline V gene lookup returns CDR1 MGHDK and CDR2 SYGVNS. The CDR3 sequence: CASSDQQGGQPQHF. In nucleotides, the CDR3 is TGTGCCAGCAGTGATCAACAGGGAGGGCAGCCCCAGCATTTT.

The chain employs TRBV7-2 and TRBJ2-1; 9 nucleotides align to TRBD2. The V segment lost 6 bases and the J segment 2 bases; nucleotides outside the gene matches: 2. The CDR3 runs to 14 residues. Looked up from germline, CDR1 is SGHTA and CDR2 is FQGNSA. CDR3 bases: TGTGCCAGCAGAGCGGGAGGAACCTACAATGAGCAGTTCTTC. Amino acids: CASRAGGTYNEQFF. The full variable domain, its missing parts supplied by reference TRBV7-2 and TRBJ2-1, is GAGVSQSPSNKVTEKGKDVELRCDPISGHTALYWYRQSLGQGLEFLIYFQGNSAPDKSGLPSDRFSAERTGGSVSTLTIQRTQQEDSAVYLCASRAGGTYNEQFFGPGTRLTVL.

The gene calls are TRBV27 and TRBJ1-2; the D gene is possibly TRBD1 (6 bases). The CDR3 is 13 residues long. The V gene lost 5 bases and the J gene lost 8 bases, with 15 bases spanning the gap. Germline CDR1 reads MNHEY; CDR2 reads SMNVEV (reference sequence). CDR3 coding DNA: TGTGCCAGCAGTACAGGGTTAGCTGGCGGCTACACCTTC. Amino acids: CASSTGLAGGYTF.

The V and J genes are TRBV2 and TRBJ2-6; D possibly corresponds to TRBD1 (5 bases). Germline V CDR1 and CDR2: SNHLY, FYNNEI. The V end was cut by 2 bases, the J end by 0 bases, with 5 bases between. The length of the CDR3 is 15 residues. The CDR3 is CASSERGSGANVLTF. The CDR3 DNA sequence: TGTGCCAGCAGTGAAAGGGGCTCTGGGGCCAACGTCCTGACTTTC.

The chain is built from TRBV28 and TRBJ2-7; TRBD1 matches at 8 bases. The CDR3 sequence is 15 residues long. Germline CDR1 and CDR2: MDHEN and SYDVKM. Trimming removed 6 bases from V and 0 bases from J; junction bases left unmatched: 7. This CDR3 reads CASSPQDRDSYEQYF. CDR3 DNA sequence: TGTGCCAGCAGCCCTCAGGACAGGGACTCCTACGAGCAGTACTTC.

The rearrangement uses TRBV6-5 and TRBJ1-1; TRBD1 might be the D (5 bases). The CDR3 contains 15 residues. Deletions cut 5 bases from V and 0 bases from J, with 13 bases between. Germline loops: CDR1 MNHEY, CDR2 SVGAGI. The CDR3 DNA is TGTGCCAGCAGTCGCGGGGGTACCCTGAACACTGAAGCTTTCTTT. Amino acid sequence: CASSRGGTLNTEAFF.

The chain joins TRBV9 to TRBJ2-7; 8 nucleotides align to TRBD2. V shed 4 bases and J 2 bases; nucleotides not matched to a gene: 14. This CDR3 contains 17 residues. Germline lookup yields CDR1 SGDLS and CDR2 YYNGEE. DNA for the CDR3: TGTGCCAGCAGCCCCAACCCTGGGGGACTAGGCACCTACGAGCAGTACTTC. This encodes CASSPNPGGLGTYEQYF.

The chain joins TRBV7-3 to TRBJ2-3; weak D call: TRBD2 (6 bases). Germline CDR1 is SGHTA and CDR2 is FQGTGA. V was trimmed by 5 bases and J by 2 bases, leaving 17 bases between them. This CDR3 is 16 amino acids long. The CDR3: CASSQTGGPITDTQYF. CDR3 nucleotides: TGTGCCAGCAGCCAAACCGGGGGTCCGATCACAGATACGCAGTATTTT.

The chain is built from TRBV5-1 and TRBJ2-1; 8 nucleotides align to TRBD2. The junction had 3 bases not matched to a gene; V was cut back by 1 base and J by 3 bases. The CDR3 length is 15 residues. Germline-derived CDR1 and CDR2 are SGHRS and YFSETQ. The CDR3 sequence: CASSLLAGRYNEQFF. In DNA form, the CDR3 reads TGCGCCAGCAGCTTGTTAGCGGGACGCTACAATGAGCAGTTCTTC.

This clone was counted between two and nine times. The chain employs TRBV28 and TRBJ1-3; D gene ambiguous. Germline assignment: CDR1 MDHEN and CDR2 SYDVKM. V gave up 6 bases and J gave up 4 bases, with 7 bases separating them. The CDR3 length is 12 residues. CDR3 protein: CASRATGNTIYF. The CDR3 DNA reads as TGTGCCAGCAGGGCAACAGGAAACACCATATATTTT.

The rearrangement joins TRBV27 to TRBJ2-7, with D maybe TRBD1 (6 bases). There are 13 residues in the CDR3. The V gene lost 5 bases and the J gene lost 3 bases, with 11 bases spanning the gap. Germline V gene data show CDR1 as MNHEY and CDR2 as SMNVEV (reference sequence). The CDR3 DNA is TGTGCCAGCAGTCCGACAGGATACTACGAGCAGTACTTC. This encodes CASSPTGYYEQYF.